This TCR beta chain stems from a study of Graves' ophthalmopathy and Graves' hyperthyroidism. This CDR3 comprises 13 residues. CDR1 is WSHSY and CDR2 is SAAADI in the germline V gene. Amplification of TCR beta CDR3 regions used RNA transcripts. HTBI primers were used in a first-round RT-PCR, which preceded a second-round multiplex PCR. One entry per CDR3 protein results from TCRdb running MiXCR on the multiplex PCR reads. The sample shows roughly 1.1 million distinct CDR3 sequences, about 40% of them seen only once. As for this clonotype: The junction differs from germline at one of its ends, possibly a read error.

Sequencing was performed on peripheral blood or thyroid tissue (not recorded which). The chain carries TRBV10-2 and TRBJ2-5; D gene ambiguous. This receptor was identified in an adult man with Graves' hyperthyroidism. CDR3 DNA sequence: TGTGCCAGCAGCGCCTGGCGCCAAGAGACCCAGTACTTC. It is translated as CASSAWRQETQYF.